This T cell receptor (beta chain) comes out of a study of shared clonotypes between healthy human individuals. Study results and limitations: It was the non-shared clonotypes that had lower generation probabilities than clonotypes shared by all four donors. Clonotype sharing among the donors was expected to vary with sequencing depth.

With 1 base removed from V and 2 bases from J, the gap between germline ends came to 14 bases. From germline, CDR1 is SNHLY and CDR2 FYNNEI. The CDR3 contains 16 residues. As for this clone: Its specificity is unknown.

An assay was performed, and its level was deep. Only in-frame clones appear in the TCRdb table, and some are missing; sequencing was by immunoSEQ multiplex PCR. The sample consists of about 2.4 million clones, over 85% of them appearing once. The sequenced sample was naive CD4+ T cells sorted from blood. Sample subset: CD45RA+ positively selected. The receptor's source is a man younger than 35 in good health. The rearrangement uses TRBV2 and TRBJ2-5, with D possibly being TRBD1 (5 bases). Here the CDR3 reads CASSEGGGKGQETQYF. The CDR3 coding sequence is TGTGCCAGCAGTGAAGGGGGTGGGAAGGGGCAAGAGACCCAGTACTTC.